The rows below give T cell receptor beta chains drawn from one sample of a study of blood T cell repertoires in COVID-19. Produced via immunoSEQ multiplex PCR; TCRdb's table is partial and in-frame only. Of 70,000 to 80,000 clones in the sample, approximately 87% are singletons; the top ten hold roughly a sixth. Sequencing used peripheral blood. The receptor source for this set is a man older than 75 in a cohort sampled during active COVID-19. Both conserved end residues are part of each CDR3. D genes are given only for firm matches. Rows give clone size only sometimes, using once, few, many, or a class for an expanded clone.

clone_size,j_call,d_call,v_call,cdr3_aa,cdr3_nt
NA,TRBJ1-6,TRBD1,TRBV7-8,CASSSGQGYNSPLHF,TGTGCCAGCAGCTCCGGACAGGGGTATAATTCACCCCTCCACTTT
NA,TRBJ2-3,TRBD1,TRBV19,CASSMGTGADTQYF,TGTGCCAGTAGTATGGGGACAGGGGCGGATACGCAGTATTTT
NA,TRBJ1-2,NA,TRBV21-1,CASSKEGRENHYGYTF,TGTGCCAGCAGCAAAGAGGGGCGGGAGAACCACTATGGCTACACCTTC
NA,TRBJ1-1,NA,TRBV30,CAFTPAGEDDEAFF,TGTGCCTTCACACCAGCGGGGGAGGATGATGAAGCTTTCTTT
NA,TRBJ1-2,NA,TRBV18,CASSPTGDGYTF,TGTGCCAGCTCACCCACGGGGGATGGCTACACCTTC
NA,TRBJ1-1,NA,TRBV18,CASSLQTGNYEAFF,TGTGCCAGCTCACTTCAAACAGGGAACTATGAAGCTTTCTTT
NA,TRBJ2-5,TRBD1,TRBV11-3,CASSFRGGQGLETQYF,TGTGCCAGCAGCTTCAGGGGGGGACAGGGATTGGAGACCCAGTACTTC
NA,TRBJ2-5,NA,TRBV2,CASMVGDNQETQYF,TGTGCCAGCATGGTTGGAGATAACCAAGAGACCCAGTACTTC
NA,TRBJ1-2,TRBD1,TRBV5-1,CASSLGQGFYEGYTF,TGCGCCAGCAGCTTGGGACAGGGGTTTTATGAAGGCTACACCTTC
once,TRBJ1-2,NA,TRBV5-4,CASSFSNYGYTF,TGTGCCAGCAGCTTTAGTAACTATGGCTACACCTTC
once,TRBJ1-3,NA,TRBV6-6,CASRVGGSGNTIYF,TGTGCCAGCAGAGTAGGGGGCTCTGGAAACACCATATATTTT
NA,TRBJ2-1,TRBD2,TRBV27,CASSVRLAGGQYNEQFF,TGTGCCAGCAGTGTCCGACTAGCGGGGGGGCAGTACAATGAGCAGTTCTTC
NA,TRBJ2-3,TRBD2,TRBV6-1,CASSDAGEDTQYF,TGTGCCAGCAGTGATGCGGGGGAAGATACGCAGTATTTT
NA,TRBJ1-4,NA,TRBV5-1,CASSLVGKVANEKLFF,TGCGCCAGCAGCTTGGTCGGGAAGGTAGCTAATGAAAAACTGTTTTTT
NA,TRBJ2-4,NA,TRBV6-6,CASMVRDSKNIQYF,TGTGCCAGCATGGTGAGGGATTCCAAAAACATTCAGTACTTC
NA,TRBJ1-2,NA,TRBV5-5,CASSPGAWYGYTF,TGTGCCAGCAGCCCAGGGGCCTGGTACGGCTACACCTTC
NA,TRBJ1-1,NA,TRBV12-5,CASGLDRNTEAFF,TGTGCTAGTGGTTTAGATAGGAACACTGAAGCTTTCTTT